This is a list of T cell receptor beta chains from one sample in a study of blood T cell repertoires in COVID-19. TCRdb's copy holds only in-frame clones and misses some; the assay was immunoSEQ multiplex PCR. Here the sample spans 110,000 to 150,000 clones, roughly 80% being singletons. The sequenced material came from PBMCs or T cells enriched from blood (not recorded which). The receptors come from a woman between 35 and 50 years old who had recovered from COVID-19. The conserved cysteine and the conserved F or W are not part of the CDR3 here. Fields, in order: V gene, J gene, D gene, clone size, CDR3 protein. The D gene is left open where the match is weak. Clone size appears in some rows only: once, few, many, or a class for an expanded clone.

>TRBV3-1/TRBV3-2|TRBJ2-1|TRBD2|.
ASSQSLAGSSYNEQF
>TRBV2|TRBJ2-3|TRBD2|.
AIKPGLPTDTQY
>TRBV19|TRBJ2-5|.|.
ASSIMTGQETQY
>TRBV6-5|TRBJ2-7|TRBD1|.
ASSLGTGPYEQY
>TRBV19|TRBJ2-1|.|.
ASSIAAGFEQF
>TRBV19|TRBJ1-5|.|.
ASGAHNQPQH
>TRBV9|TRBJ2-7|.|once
ASSPQGLDEQY
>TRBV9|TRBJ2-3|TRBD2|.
ASSAFSGRSTDTQY
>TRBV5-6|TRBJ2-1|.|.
ASSRLSLGPLYNEQF
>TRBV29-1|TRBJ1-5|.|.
SVAPDNNQPQH
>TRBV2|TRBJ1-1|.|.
ASRVQLNTEAF
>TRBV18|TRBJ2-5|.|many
ASSTNRVNQETQY
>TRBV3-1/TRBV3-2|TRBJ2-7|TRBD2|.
ASSQPAGTSGSLYEQY
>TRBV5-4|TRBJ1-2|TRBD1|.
ASSSPGQGSGYT
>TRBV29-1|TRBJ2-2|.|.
SVDGMGAGELF
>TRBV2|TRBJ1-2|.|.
ASSDRGDYGYT
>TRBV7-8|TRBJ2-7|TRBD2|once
ASSLGLADYEQY
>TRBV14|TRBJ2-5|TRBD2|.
ASSQVRLAGGLETQY
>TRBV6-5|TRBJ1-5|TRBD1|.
ATGGANQPQH
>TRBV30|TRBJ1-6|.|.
AWSVDYYSPLH
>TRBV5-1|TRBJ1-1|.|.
ASSATGDTEAF
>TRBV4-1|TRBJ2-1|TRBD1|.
ASSQEVRTGGNEQF
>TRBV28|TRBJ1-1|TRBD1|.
ASITGGRGNTEAF
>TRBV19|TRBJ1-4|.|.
ASAMGGGINEKLF
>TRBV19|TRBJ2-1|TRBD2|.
ASSIPLAGYNEQF
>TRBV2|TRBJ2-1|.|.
ASSEAGPFNEQF
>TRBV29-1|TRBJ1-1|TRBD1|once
SVQQGAGATEAF
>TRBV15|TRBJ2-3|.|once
ATSRDRRDTQY
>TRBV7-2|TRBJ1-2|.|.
ASSQGSNYGYT
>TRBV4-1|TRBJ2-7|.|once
ASSQISGYEQY
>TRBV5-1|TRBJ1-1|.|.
ASSLWPGQNTEAF
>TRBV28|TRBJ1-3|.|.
ASRLRLSGNTIY
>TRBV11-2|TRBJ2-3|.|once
ASSRGGSDTQY
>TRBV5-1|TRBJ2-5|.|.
ASNLLEAQY
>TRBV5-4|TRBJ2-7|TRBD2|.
ASSPRRLAGYVEQY
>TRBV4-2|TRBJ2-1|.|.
ASSPGEGGVSYNEQF
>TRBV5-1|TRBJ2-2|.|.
ASSSTDTDTGELF